This T cell receptor beta chain was sequenced for a study of T-cell memory formation after mild COVID-19. This clonotype has a handful of counts. The antigen is undetermined. Whole-study findings and limits: Cross-reactive memory seemingly joined, as some responding clones were found in pre-infection memory.

Constant-segment-primed 5'RACE gave TCR alpha and TCR beta cDNA libraries with sample barcodes and UMIs. TCRdb re-called the 5' RACE reads with MiXCR, one entry per CDR3 protein. The sample carries around 100,000 distinct CDR3 sequences, about 20% recorded once. V lost 5 bases and J lost 0, with 13 bases in between. Germline values: CDR1 LNHDA, CDR2 SQIVND (reference sequence). The CDR3 has 16 amino acids. The material sequenced was PBMCs or a T cell subset sorted from them (not recorded which). V is TRBV19 and J is TRBJ2-2; no reliable D call. The source of this sequence is a man younger than 35 who had mild COVID-19 (a few samples of this study predate the infection). Cell type and time point are not known. The CDR3 DNA reads TGTGCCAGTAGTGCCCGGCTAAACGCGAACACCGGGGAGCTGTTTTTT. Its translation: CASSARLNANTGELFF.